These 19 T cell receptor beta chains were all obtained from the same sample, sequenced in a study of T cell repertoires in cytomegalovirus infection. Which antigens these TCRs recognize remains unknown. TCRdb reanalysed the reads using MiXCR and keeps one entry per CDR3 protein. The sample holds 300,000 to 400,000 distinct CDR3 sequences; almost 30% are singletons and the top ten take 20%. The material sequenced was cultured PBMCs, taken from culture after CMV antigen stimulation. These receptors all come from a human donor in good health (CMV status not recorded). Some clones in this sample may be carry-over from other donors' samples.

This rearrangement joins TRBV2 to TRBJ2-1, with D tentatively TRBD1 (5 bases). This CDR3 has 14 residues. V gave up 5 bases and J gave up 7 bases, with 15 bases separating them. The germline CDR1 and CDR2 sequences are SNHLY and FYNNEI. The CDR3 region is CASSNGPKGNEQFF. CDR3 in DNA: TGTGCCAGCAGTAACGGGCCTAAGGGGAATGAGCAGTTCTTC.

This chain connects TRBV7-3 to TRBJ2-3; 11 nucleotides agree with TRBD2. V was pared by 6 bases and J by 7 bases, with 9 bases of the junction left unmatched. CDR3 length equals 15 residues. The V gene's germline CDR1 is SGHTA and CDR2 FQGTGA. The chain's CDR3 is CASSHSGGASYTQYF. The CDR3 DNA reads as TGTGCCAGCAGTCATAGCGGGGGGGCCTCCTATACGCAGTATTTT.

This CDR3 is CSVTGRELANYGYTF. The CDR3 bases are TGCAGCGTGACAGGGAGGGAGCTAGCTAACTATGGCTACACCTTC. V is TRBV29-1 and J is TRBJ1-2; 7 nucleotides align to TRBD1. The germline CDR1 and CDR2 sequences are SQVTM and ANQGSEA. This CDR3 region has 15 residues. The V and J ends lost 6 bases and 0 bases, in that order; junction bases with no gene match: 10.

The chain employs TRBV14 and TRBJ2-7; D perhaps matches TRBD1 (5 bases). V was trimmed by 5 bases and J by 4 bases, leaving 9 bases between them. The length of the CDR3 is 12 residues. Per the germline V gene, CDR1 is SGHDN and CDR2 is FVKESK. CDR3 in amino acids: CASSEAGYEQYF. CDR3 bases: TGTGCCAGCAGCGAGGCAGGGTACGAGCAGTACTTC.

This chain links TRBV7-6 with TRBJ2-1; 9 nucleotides align to TRBD2. CDR1 is SGHVS, CDR2 FNYEAQ, per germline. V shed 5 bases and J 5 bases; nucleotides not matched to a gene: 7. CDR3 length: 15 residues. CDR3 in DNA: TGTGCCAGCAGCCCAGCGGGAGGAGCCCACAATGAGCAGTTCTTC. Encoded protein: CASSPAGGAHNEQFF.

J is TRBJ2-1 and V is TRBV4-1; no firm D call. The V gene lost 4 bases and the J gene lost 6 bases, with 16 bases spanning the gap. Germline loops: CDR1 MGHRA, CDR2 YSYEKL. The CDR3 length is 15 residues. CDR3 residues: CASSPTRPSFNEQFF. The CDR3 nucleotides are TGCGCCAGCAGCCCCACGAGACCATCGTTCAATGAGCAGTTCTTC.

The rearrangement links TRBV2 to TRBJ2-1; the match to TRBD2 covers 9 bases. Trimming took 5 bases from V and 7 from J; bases not matched to a gene: 9. Germline V gives CDR1 SNHLY, CDR2 FYNNEI. This CDR3 region has 15 residues. This CDR3 reads CASSRVSGSSNEQFF. In DNA form, the CDR3 reads TGTGCCAGCAGTAGGGTTAGCGGGAGTTCAAATGAGCAGTTCTTC.

The chain joins TRBV20-1 to TRBJ2-3; TRBD2 matches at 7 bases. This CDR3 region has 15 residues. The germline CDR1 and CDR2 sequences are DFQATT and SNEGSKA (reference sequence). The ends lost 1 base at V and 1 base at J; junction bases unmatched: 5. CDR3 loop: CSARVSGPRTDTQYF. The CDR3 region has the DNA TGCAGTGCTAGAGTTAGCGGGCCCCGCACAGATACGCAGTATTTT.

This sequence joins TRBV28 and TRBJ2-7; D gene unclear. Between the trimmed V and J ends, which lost 6 bases and 2 bases, there was a span of 5 bases. This CDR3 spans 11 amino acids. Germline CDR1 and CDR2: MDHEN and SYDVKM. CDR3 residues: CASSRPYEQYF. The CDR3 DNA reads TGTGCCAGCAGCCGTCCCTACGAGCAGTACTTC.

At least ten counts were recorded for this clonotype. The chain links TRBV7-2 to TRBJ2-1; TRBD2 agrees at 8 bases. This CDR3 is 13 amino acids long. CDR1 and CDR2 (germline): SGHTA, FQGNSA. The V segment lost 5 bases and the J segment 11 bases; nucleotides outside the gene matches: 8. The CDR3 spells CASSPVSSGKQFF. For the CDR3, the DNA is TGTGCCAGCAGCCCGGTTAGTAGCGGGAAGCAGTTCTTC.

This clonotype appeared once. The chain employs TRBV11-2 and TRBJ2-3; D is unresolved. Germline assignment: CDR1 SGHAT and CDR2 FQNNGV. The CDR3 is made up of 16 amino acids. Between the trimmed V and J ends, which lost 0 bases and 2 bases, there was a span of 12 bases. Here the CDR3 reads CASSLDPRPYTDTQYF. CDR3 DNA: TGTGCCAGCAGCTTAGATCCCCGGCCATACACAGATACGCAGTATTTT. The full variable domain, with the rest looked up from reference TRBV11-2 and TRBJ2-3, is EAGVAQSPRYKIIEKRQSVAFWCNPISGHATLYWYQQILGQGPKLLIQFQNNGVVDDSQLPKDRFSAERLKGVDSTLKIQPAKLEDSAVYLCASSLDPRPYTDTQYFGPGTRLTVL.

This clonotype was recorded a few times. The chain recombines TRBV2 with TRBJ1-6; 7 bases are shared with TRBD1. The trim removed 6 bases at V and 6 bases at J, leaving 8 bases unmatched. Germline V gene data show CDR1 as SNHLY and CDR2 as FYNNEI. The CDR3 is 15 amino acids. This CDR3 is CASRRDSASNSPLHF. DNA for the CDR3: TGTGCCAGCAGGCGGGACAGCGCTTCTAATTCACCCCTCCACTTT.

The chain has TRBV28 and TRBJ2-6, with D hard to call. Germline lookup yields CDR1 MDHEN and CDR2 SYDVKM. This CDR3 contains 16 residues. The germline V and J ends were trimmed by 7 bases and 2 bases, with 15 bases remaining between them. The CDR3 protein is CASNALVTAGANVLTF. The CDR3 DNA follows: TGTGCCAGCAATGCCTTGGTCACGGCTGGGGCCAACGTCCTGACTTTC. Based on the CDR3 plus reference TRBV28 and TRBJ2-6, the full variable domain is DVKVTQSSRYLVKRTGEKVFLECVQDMDHENMFWYRQDPGLGLRLIYFSYDVKMKEKGDIPEGYSVSREKKERFSLILESASTNQTSMYLCASNALVTAGANVLTFGAGSRLTVL.

For the CDR3, the DNA is TGTGCCATCAGTGGGGGGACAGCCTCCCGAGGGGAGCAGTACTTC. It specifies CAISGGTASRGEQYF. The genes are TRBV10-3 and TRBJ2-7; 7 bases fit TRBD1. J gave up 7 bases and V 4 bases, and 13 bases lay outside the gene matches. Per germline, CDR1 ENHRY and CDR2 SYGVKD. The CDR3 extends over 15 amino acids.

The table lists this clonotype with a few counts. The chain combines TRBV11-1 with TRBJ1-5, with D unresolved. The CDR3 is 13 residues long. The ends were cut back, 2 bases at V and 7 bases at J, with 9 bases in the middle. CDR1 SGHAT and CDR2 FQDESV come from the germline V gene (reference sequence). CDR3 sequence: CASSLSQVQPQHF. DNA for the CDR3: TGTGCCAGCAGCTTAAGTCAGGTCCAGCCCCAGCATTTT.

This clonotype has at least ten counts. In DNA form, the CDR3 reads TGTGCCAGCAGCTTCACCGGGACAGGAACGAATGAGCAGTTCTTC. The encoded protein is CASSFTGTGTNEQFF. The V call is TRBV7-2, the J call TRBJ2-1; 8 bases match TRBD1. Germline V CDR1 and CDR2: SGHTA, FQGNSA. Trimming removed 3 bases from V and 7 bases from J; junction bases left unmatched: 8. CDR3 length equals 15 residues.

This clonotype has a handful of counts. The chain recombines TRBV27 with TRBJ1-2; tentatively, D is TRBD1 (5 bases). The V end was cut by 2 bases, the J end by 5 bases, with 12 bases between. CDR1 and CDR2 from the germline V gene are MNHEY and SMNVEV (reference sequence). There are 14 residues in the CDR3. The CDR3 loop is CASSLGGARYGYTF. The CDR3 nucleotides are TGTGCCAGCAGTTTAGGTGGGGCGCGGTATGGCTACACCTTC.

This clonotype came up a few times. The rearrangement uses TRBV12-3 or TRBV12-4 and TRBJ2-3; D is uncertain. The CDR3 totals 13 residues. V was shortened by 0 bases and J by 2 bases, with 3 bases between the two germline ends. As DNA, the CDR3 is TGTGCCAGCAGTTTAGCCCACACAGATACGCAGTATTTT. This gives the protein CASSLAHTDTQYF.

The chain is built from TRBV11-2 and TRBJ2-3, with no clear D. The CDR3 runs to 12 residues. V was pared by 7 bases and J by 2 bases, with 7 bases between. Germline assignment: CDR1 SGHAT and CDR2 FQNNGV. In DNA, the CDR3 is TGTGCCAGCACCAGAGCCACAGATACGCAGTATTTT. Protein sequence: CASTRATDTQYF.